This T cell receptor (beta chain) appears in the sequencing data of a study of T cell changes during pregnancy in multiple sclerosis. The repertoire was sequenced with immunoSEQ multiplex PCR; TCRdb's copy has only in-frame clones and lacks some. Counted here are 50,000 to 60,000 clones, 85% to 90% occurring once; the ten biggest clones make up over 0.5%. The CDR3 length is 17 residues. Trimming cost V 5 bases and J 0 bases; bases outside gene matches: 8. The germline V gene has CDR1 SGHAT and CDR2 FQNNGV. The TCR was taken from a female donor with multiple sclerosis, enrolled in a pregnancy study. The specimen was CD4+ T cells from peripheral blood mononuclear cells, collected in the first trimester of pregnancy. The chain joins TRBV11-2 to TRBJ2-2; 8 bases are shared with TRBD2. The CDR3 region is CASSLRGSGANTGELFF. CDR3 in DNA: TGTGCCAGCAGCCTTAGGGGTAGCGGGGCGAACACCGGGGAGCTGTTTTTT.